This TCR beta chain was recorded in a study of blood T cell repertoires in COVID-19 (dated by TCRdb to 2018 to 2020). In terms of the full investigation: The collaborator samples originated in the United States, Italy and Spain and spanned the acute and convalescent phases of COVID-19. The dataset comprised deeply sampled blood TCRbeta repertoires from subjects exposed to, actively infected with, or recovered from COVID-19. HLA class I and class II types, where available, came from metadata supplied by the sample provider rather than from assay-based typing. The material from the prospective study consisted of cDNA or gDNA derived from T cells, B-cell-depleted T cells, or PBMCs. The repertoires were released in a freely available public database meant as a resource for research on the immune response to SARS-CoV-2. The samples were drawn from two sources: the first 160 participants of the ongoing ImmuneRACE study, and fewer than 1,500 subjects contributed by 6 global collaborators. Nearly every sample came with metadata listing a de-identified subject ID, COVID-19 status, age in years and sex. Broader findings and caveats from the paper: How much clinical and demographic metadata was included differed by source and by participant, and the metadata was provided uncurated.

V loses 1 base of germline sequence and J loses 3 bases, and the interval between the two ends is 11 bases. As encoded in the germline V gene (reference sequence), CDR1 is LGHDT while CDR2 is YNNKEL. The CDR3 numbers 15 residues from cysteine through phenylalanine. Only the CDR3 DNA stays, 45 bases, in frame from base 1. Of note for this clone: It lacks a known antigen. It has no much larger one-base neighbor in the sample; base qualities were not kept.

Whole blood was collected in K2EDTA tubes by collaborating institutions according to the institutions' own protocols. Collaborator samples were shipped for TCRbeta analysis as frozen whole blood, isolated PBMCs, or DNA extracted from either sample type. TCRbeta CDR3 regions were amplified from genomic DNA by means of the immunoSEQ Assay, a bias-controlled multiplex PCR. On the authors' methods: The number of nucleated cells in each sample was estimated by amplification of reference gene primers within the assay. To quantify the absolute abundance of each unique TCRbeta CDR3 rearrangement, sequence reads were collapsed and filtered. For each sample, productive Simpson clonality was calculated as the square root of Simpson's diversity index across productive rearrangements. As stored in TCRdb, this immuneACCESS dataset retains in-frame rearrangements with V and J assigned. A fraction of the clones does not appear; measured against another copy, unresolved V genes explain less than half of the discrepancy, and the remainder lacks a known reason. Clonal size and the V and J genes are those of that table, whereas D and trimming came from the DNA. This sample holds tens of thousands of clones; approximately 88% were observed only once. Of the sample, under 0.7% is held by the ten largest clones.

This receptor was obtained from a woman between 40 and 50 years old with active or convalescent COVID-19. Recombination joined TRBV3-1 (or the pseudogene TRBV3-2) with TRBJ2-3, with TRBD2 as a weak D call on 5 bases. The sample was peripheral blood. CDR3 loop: CASSQGVARTDTQYF. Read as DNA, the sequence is TGTGCCAGCAGCCAAGGTGTAGCGAGGACAGATACGCAGTATTTT.